The present TCR beta chain was sequenced within a study of cytomegalovirus exposure and HLA in healthy donors. Whole-study context: The 90 to 150 validation repertoires matched the roughly 650 first-cohort repertoires in platform, a later analysis reported.

As regards this clone: Its antigen is not identified.

Germline lookup yields CDR1 SGHVS and CDR2 FQNEAQ. V trimming: 4 bases; J trimming: 4 bases; junction bases outside the gene matches: 13. The CDR3 spans 19 residues. Study conclusions and caveats: Listed as cytomegalovirus-associated were more than 150 TCR beta chains.

Data came from immunoSEQ multiplex PCR; TCRdb stores just in-frame clones and leaves some out. In the table there are over 150,000 clones, less than 85% of which are singletons. The sequence derives from a young man in good health and CMV-seropositive. Sequenced material: PBMCs. The rearrangement uses TRBV7-8 and TRBJ2-2, with 12 bases aligning to TRBD1. CDR3 nucleotide sequence: TGTGCCAGCAGCTATGGGACAGGGGGCGCCCCGGCGGGCACCGGGGAGCTGTTTTTT. Protein: CASSYGTGGAPAGTGELFF.